This entry lists 15 T cell receptor beta chains sequenced from one sample in a study of T cells in Graves' hyperthyroidism and ophthalmopathy. RNA transcripts gave rise to amplified TCR beta CDR3 regions. During a first-round RT-PCR of the TCR CDR3, the HTBI primer set was used. TCRdb recomputed calls from the multiplex PCR reads with MiXCR, one row per CDR3 protein. Among a few hundred thousand distinct CDR3 sequences listed, about a fifth were seen once. Sequenced: blood. Receptors were obtained from a man aged 18 to 30 with Graves' ophthalmopathy.

This clonotype has a count of ten or more. The gene calls are TRBV6-2 or TRBV6-3 and TRBJ1-2; D is possibly TRBD1 (5 bases). CDR3 size: 13 residues. The germline V gene encodes CDR1 MNHEY and CDR2 SVGEGT. With 6 bases removed from V and 1 base from J, the gap between germline ends came to 9 bases. The CDR3 DNA reads TGTGCCAGCAGCTTCAGGGATAACTATGGCTACACCTTC. It yields the protein CASSFRDNYGYTF.

The genes are TRBV29-1 and TRBJ2-2; unclear D gene. V gave up 7 bases and J gave up 6 bases, with 15 bases separating them. Germline V gene sequence: CDR1 SQVTM, CDR2 ANQGSEA. CDR3 length: 13 amino acids. CDR3 DNA: TGCAGCGGGGAAGGAGAGACGGCCGGGGAGCTGTTTTTT. It encodes CSGEGETAGELFF.

This clonotype came up many times. The DNA of the CDR3 is TGCAGTGCTAGAGTGAGGGGCCCTAACTATGGCTACACCTTC. It specifies CSARVRGPNYGYTF. The rearrangement links TRBV20-1 to TRBJ1-2; TRBD1 is a possible D gene (5 bases). Germline values: CDR1 DFQATT, CDR2 SNEGSKA (reference sequence). The CDR3 consists of 14 residues. The V gene lost 1 base and the J gene lost 0 bases, with 9 bases spanning the gap.

There are many counts of this clonotype. This chain uses TRBV13 with TRBJ2-1; TRBD2 matches at 9 bases. The CDR3 runs 15 residues. Per the germline V gene, CDR1 is PRHDT and CDR2 is FYEKMQ (reference sequence). J lost 3 bases, V lost 4 bases, and 4 bases had no gene match. In DNA, the CDR3 is TGTGCCAGCAGCTATAGCGGGGGCCGCTACAATGAGCAGTTCTTC. Amino acids: CASSYSGGRYNEQFF.

This clonotype was observed at least ten times. The V and J genes are TRBV11-2 and TRBJ2-3, with 9 bases lining up with TRBD1. Germline loops: CDR1 SGHAT, CDR2 FQNNGV. The CDR3 is made up of 16 amino acids. V shed 1 base and J 6 bases; nucleotides not matched to a gene: 8. As DNA, the CDR3 is TGTGCCAGCAGCTTAGGTTACAGGGGGCTCTGGGATACGCAGTATTTT. Translating gives CASSLGYRGLWDTQYF.

This clonotype was counted between two and nine times. The chain employs TRBV15 and TRBJ2-7, with a weak D call TRBD1 (5 bases). The CDR3 spans 15 residues. The germline V gene encodes CDR1 LNHNV and CDR2 YYDKDF (reference sequence). The V end lost 2 bases, the J end lost 2 bases, and 13 bases lay between the germline ends. The CDR3 loop is CATSRNGAETYEQYF. DNA of the CDR3: TGTGCCACCAGCAGAAATGGGGCAGAAACCTACGAGCAGTACTTC.

This clonotype was seen many times. The genes are TRBV11-2 and TRBJ1-1; D is possibly TRBD1 (6 bases). Germline-derived CDR1 and CDR2 are SGHAT and FQNNGV. V lost 4 bases, J lost 4 bases, and 13 bases lay in between. The CDR3 is 14 amino acids. The DNA of the CDR3 is TGTGCCAGCAGCTCTGGTACAGGGCGCACTGAAGCTTTCTTT. This encodes CASSSGTGRTEAFF.

This clonotype has just a few counts. The genes are TRBV5-8 and TRBJ2-1; D possibly uses TRBD1 or TRBD2 (6 bases each). The V and J ends lost 9 bases and 0 bases respectively, with 19 bases between them. Germline loops: CDR1 SGHTS, CDR2 YDEGEE. The CDR3 covers 16 residues. This CDR3 is CATTPPGASSYNEQFF. CDR3 coding DNA: TGTGCCACCACCCCACCGGGGGCCAGCTCCTACAATGAGCAGTTCTTC.

In this sample, this clonotype turned up many times. The V gene is TRBV20-1, the J gene TRBJ2-3, with a tentative D call TRBD2 (6 bases). V lost 2 bases to trimming and J lost 8 bases, with 17 bases between them. This CDR3 is built from 14 residues. Germline CDR1 reads DFQATT; CDR2 reads SNEGSKA (reference sequence). In DNA form, the CDR3 reads TGCAGTGCTAGACCCCTTGGTGGGGGGATTACGCAGTATTTT. Its translation: CSARPLGGGITQYF.

V and J are TRBV6-1 and TRBJ2-3; 9 positions match TRBD1. J gave up 0 bases and V 6 bases, and 7 bases lay outside the gene matches. The germline V gene has CDR1 MNHNS and CDR2 SASEGT. The CDR3 sequence is 16 residues long. The CDR3 sequence: CASSPGTGRSTDTQYF. DNA for the CDR3: TGTGCCAGCAGCCCAGGGACAGGGAGAAGCACAGATACGCAGTATTTT.

The chain recombines TRBV19 with TRBJ1-2, with no clear D. The CDR3 length is 15 residues. From germline, CDR1 is LNHDA and CDR2 SQIVND (reference sequence). The V end was cut by 5 bases, the J end by 1 base, with 14 bases between. CDR3 loop: CASSPREEINYGYTF. CDR3 DNA: TGTGCCAGTAGTCCCCGGGAGGAGATTAACTATGGCTACACCTTC.

The rearrangement links TRBV19 to TRBJ1-1, with TRBD1 matching over 8 bases. With V trimmed by 3 bases and J by 0 bases, 12 bases remained unmatched. Looked up from germline, CDR1 is LNHDA and CDR2 is SQIVND (reference sequence). The CDR3 spans 18 residues. The CDR3 region is CASSMPKRTGLMNTEAFF. CDR3 in DNA: TGTGCCAGTAGTATGCCCAAAAGGACAGGGCTCATGAACACTGAAGCTTTCTTT. Full variable domain (missing parts from reference TRBV19 and TRBJ1-1): DGGITQSPKYLFRKEGQNVTLSCEQNLNHDAMYWYRQDPGQGLRLIYYSQIVNDFQKGDIAEGYSVSREKKESFPLTVTSAQKNPTAFYLCASSMPKRTGLMNTEAFFGQGTRLTVV.

This clonotype was counted between two and nine times. This sequence joins TRBV6-2 or TRBV6-3 and TRBJ1-5; 8 bases agree with TRBD1. V shed 7 bases and J 3 bases; nucleotides not matched to a gene: 8. CDR1 is MNHEY and CDR2 is SVGEGT in the germline V gene. The CDR3 extends over 15 amino acids. This CDR3 reads CASTKRDRLNQPQHF. CDR3 coding DNA: TGTGCCAGCACCAAGAGGGACAGGCTCAATCAGCCCCAGCATTTT.

Only a few counts were recorded for this clonotype. This sequence joins TRBV11-1 and TRBJ2-4; TRBD1 matches at 7 bases. Germline CDR1 SGHAT, CDR2 FQDESV (reference sequence). V dropped 5 bases and J dropped 4; count of bases not matched to a gene: 8. The CDR3 contains 15 residues. The DNA for the CDR3 is TGTGCCAGCAGCCCCTTCCGGGACAGAAAAAACATTCAGTACTTC. The encoded protein is CASSPFRDRKNIQYF.

This clonotype was seen more than once but under ten times. J is TRBJ1-4 and V is TRBV29-1; D remains unclear. The CDR3 has 14 amino acids. Germline V lookup: CDR1 SQVTM, CDR2 ANQGSEA. V was shortened by 7 bases and J by 4 bases, with 16 bases between the two germline ends. The CDR3: CSALMIQDNEKLFF. Written as DNA, the CDR3 is TGCAGCGCCCTGATGATTCAAGATAATGAAAAACTGTTTTTT. Supplemented by reference TRBV29-1 and TRBJ1-4, the full variable domain reads SAVISQKPSRDICQRGTSLTIQCQVDSQVTMMFWYRQQPGQSLTLIATANQGSEATYESGFVIDKFPISRPNLTFSTLTVSNMSPEDSSIYLCSALMIQDNEKLFFGSGTQLSVL.